This T cell receptor beta chain was identified during a study of CD8+CD57+ T cells in acquired aplastic anemia. Overall study findings and caveats: The number of CD8+ CDR3 sequences shared by patients and controls was twenty-nine.

Profiling that covered TCR beta VDJ and CDR3 relied on genomic DNA as its template. Using its own MiXCR run on the reads, TCRdb lists one record per CDR3 protein. The sample carries around 190,000 distinct CDR3 sequences, around 60% recorded once. Concerning this clonotype itself: Its antigen is still unknown. The final CDR3 position lacks the conserved phenylalanine or tryptophan, pointing to a likely read error.

Germline CDR1 DFQATT, CDR2 SNEGSKA (reference sequence). V lost 6 bases, J lost 3 bases, and 11 bases lay in between. The CDR3 covers 12 residues. The sequence came from a human donor in good health. Sequencing was done on a sample of sorted CD4+, CD8+, or CD8+CD57+ T cells (not recorded which) from PBMCs. The chain uses TRBV20-1 and TRBJ2-5, with D possibly TRBD1 on 5 matching bases. For the CDR3, the DNA is TGCAGTGCCGAGACAGCAAAAGAGACCCAGTACTCC. It is translated as CSAETAKETQYS.